A single TCR beta chain is shown here with its context. Original methodology: Estimation of nucleated cell counts relied on the amplification of reference gene primers. The method was immunoSEQ multiplex PCR; TCRdb's version includes in-frame clones alone and lacks a portion of them. That table gives V, J and clone size, and the DNA gave D and trimming. This sample carries 250,000 or so clones, roughly 86% of them seen once, and the ten largest clones take about 10%. The data originate from a study of blood T cell repertoires in COVID-19. As for the study in general: Acute and convalescent COVID-19 samples came from the United States, Italy and Spain. In each case, the material was cDNA or gDNA derived from T cells, B-cell-depleted T cells, or PBMCs.

Germline values: CDR1 SNHLY, CDR2 FYNNEI. V lost 6 bases, J lost 4 bases, and 5 bases stayed unmatched. CDR3 size: 13 residues. The chain has TRBV2 and TRBJ2-5, with TRBD1 identical over 7 bases. Sequencing input: peripheral blood. The TCR comes from a man aged 40-49 years with active or convalescent COVID-19. CDR3 region: CASRDREVETQYF. The CDR3 nucleotides are TGTGCCAGCAGAGACAGGGAAGTAGAGACCCAGTACTTC.